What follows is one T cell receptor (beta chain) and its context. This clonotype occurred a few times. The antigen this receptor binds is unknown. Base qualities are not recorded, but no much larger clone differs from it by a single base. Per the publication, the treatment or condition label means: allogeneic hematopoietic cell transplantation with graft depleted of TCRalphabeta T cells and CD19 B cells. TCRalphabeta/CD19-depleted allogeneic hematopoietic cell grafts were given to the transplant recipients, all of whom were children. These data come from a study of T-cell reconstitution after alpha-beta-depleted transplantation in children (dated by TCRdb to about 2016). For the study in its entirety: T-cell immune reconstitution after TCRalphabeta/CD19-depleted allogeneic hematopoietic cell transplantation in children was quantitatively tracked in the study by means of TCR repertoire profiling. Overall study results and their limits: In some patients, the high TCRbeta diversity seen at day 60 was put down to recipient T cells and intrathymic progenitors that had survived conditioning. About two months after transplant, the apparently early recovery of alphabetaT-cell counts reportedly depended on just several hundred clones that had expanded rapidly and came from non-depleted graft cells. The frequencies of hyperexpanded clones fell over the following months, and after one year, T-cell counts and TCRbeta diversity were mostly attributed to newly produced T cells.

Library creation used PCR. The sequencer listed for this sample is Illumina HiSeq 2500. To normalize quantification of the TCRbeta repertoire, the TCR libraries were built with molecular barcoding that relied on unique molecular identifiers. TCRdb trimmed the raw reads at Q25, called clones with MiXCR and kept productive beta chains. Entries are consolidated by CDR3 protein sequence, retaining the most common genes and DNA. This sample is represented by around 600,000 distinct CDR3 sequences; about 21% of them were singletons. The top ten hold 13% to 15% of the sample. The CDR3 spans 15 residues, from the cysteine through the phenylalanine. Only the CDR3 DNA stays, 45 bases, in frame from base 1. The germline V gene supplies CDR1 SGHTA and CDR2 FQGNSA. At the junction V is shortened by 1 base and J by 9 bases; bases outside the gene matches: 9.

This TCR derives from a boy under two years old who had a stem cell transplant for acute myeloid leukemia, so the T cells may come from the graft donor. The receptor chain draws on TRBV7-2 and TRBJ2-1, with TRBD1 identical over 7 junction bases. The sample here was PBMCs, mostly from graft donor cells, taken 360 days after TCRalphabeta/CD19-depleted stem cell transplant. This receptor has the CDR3 CASSLVGTAPGEQFF. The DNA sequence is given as TGTGCCAGCAGCTTAGTCGGGACAGCCCCCGGTGAGCAGTTCTTC.